These 32 T cell receptor beta chains were all obtained from the same sample, sequenced in a study of lymphopenia after photon versus proton radiotherapy. Assay: immunoSEQ multiplex PCR; the TCRdb copy retains only in-frame clones and omits some. This table holds more than 45,000 clones, roughly 90% found once. Sequencing used peripheral blood, obtained from a patient treated with photon-based radiotherapy. Receptor source: a woman in her thirties or forties with cholangiocarcinoma.

The chain carries TRBV9 and TRBJ2-6; D is uncertain. Per the germline V gene, CDR1 is SGDLS and CDR2 is YYNGEE. V lost 2 bases and J lost 2, with 8 bases in between. The CDR3 is 15 residues long. The CDR3 region is CASSVEQPGANVLTF. The CDR3 bases are TGTGCCAGCAGCGTCGAACAGCCTGGGGCCAACGTCCTGACTTTC.

The V call is TRBV18, the J call TRBJ2-3; tentative D call: TRBD2 (5 bases). Germline lookup yields CDR1 KGHSH and CDR2 LQKENI. There are 16 residues in the CDR3. V was trimmed by 6 bases and J by 0 bases, leaving 16 bases between them. CDR3: CASSPPGRLSTDTQYF. The CDR3 nucleotides are TGTGCCAGCTCCCCCCCGGGCAGACTAAGCACAGATACGCAGTATTTT.

The rearrangement links TRBV6-5 to TRBJ2-5, with D perhaps TRBD2 (5 bases). V gave up 0 bases and J gave up 1 base, with 9 bases separating them. Germline V gives CDR1 MNHEY, CDR2 SVGAGI. The CDR3 spans 15 residues. The CDR3 is CASSYSRTLQETQYF. The DNA for the CDR3 is TGTGCCAGCAGTTACTCGAGGACTCTCCAAGAGACCCAGTACTTC.

The chain joins TRBV27 to TRBJ1-2, with 10 bases fitting TRBD1. The V and J ends lost 2 bases and 6 bases, in that order; junction bases with no gene match: 3. Looked up from germline, CDR1 is MNHEY and CDR2 is SMNVEV (reference sequence). The CDR3 loop spans 14 amino acids. DNA of the CDR3: TGTGCCAGCAGTTTAAAGGGACAGGGGCATGGCTACACCTTC. Amino acid sequence: CASSLKGQGHGYTF.

The chain has TRBV2 and TRBJ2-7; no clear D. Per the germline V gene, CDR1 is SNHLY and CDR2 is FYNNEI. This CDR3 region has 13 residues. V was pared by 7 bases and J by 2 bases, with 12 bases between. CDR3 in DNA: TGTGCCAGCATCAGAAGGTCGACCTACGAGCAGTACTTC. Its translation is CASIRRSTYEQYF.

The chain couples TRBV4-3 to TRBJ2-7, with 8 bases aligning to TRBD2. J lost 2 bases, V lost 0 bases, and 6 bases had no gene match. The CDR3 is 16 amino acids. In germline, CDR1 is LGHNA, CDR2 YSLEER. CDR3 in DNA: TGCGCCAGCAGCCAAGAGTCTAGCGGGCAGCCCTACGAGCAGTACTTC. Protein: CASSQESSGQPYEQYF.

The rearrangement links TRBV28 to TRBJ1-1; D remains ambiguous. The CDR3 contains 13 residues. V lost 4 bases and J lost 4, with 10 bases in between. Germline values: CDR1 MDHEN, CDR2 SYDVKM. The CDR3 DNA follows: TGTGCCAGCAGTTCCACCAGTGGCACTGAAGCTTTCTTT. It encodes CASSSTSGTEAFF.

This chain uses TRBV4-1 with TRBJ2-5; 8 nucleotides align to TRBD2. CDR3 length: 16 residues. The J segment lost 5 bases and the V segment lost 2 bases, leaving 10 bases of the junction unmatched. From germline, CDR1 is MGHRA and CDR2 YSYEKL. As DNA, the CDR3 is TGCGCCAGCAGCCAATTTACTAGCGGCGATAGGGAGACCCAGTACTTC. This encodes CASSQFTSGDRETQYF.

This clone was counted once. The chain joins TRBV7-2 to TRBJ2-6; D ambiguous. The V end lost 5 bases, the J end lost 0 bases, and 11 bases lay between the germline ends. Germline loops: CDR1 SGHTA, CDR2 FQGNSA. The CDR3 covers 16 residues. The CDR3 region is CASSAQPLSGANVLTF. CDR3 DNA sequence: TGTGCCAGCAGCGCACAACCACTCTCTGGGGCCAACGTCCTGACTTTC.

The chain employs TRBV7-2 and TRBJ1-2, with D hard to call. With 0 bases removed from V and 2 bases from J, the gap between germline ends came to 13 bases. The germline V gene has CDR1 SGHTA and CDR2 FQGNSA. The CDR3 is 16 amino acids. The CDR3 sequence is CASSLASGYWNYGYTF. In DNA form, the CDR3 reads TGTGCCAGCAGCTTAGCGAGTGGGTATTGGAACTATGGCTACACCTTC.

The chain couples TRBV6-1 to TRBJ1-2; no clear D. The ends were cut back, 3 bases at V and 3 bases at J, with 8 bases in the middle. In germline, CDR1 is MNHNS, CDR2 SASEGT. The length of the CDR3 is 13 residues. CDR3 loop: CASSDPPYYGYTF. In nucleotides, the CDR3 is TGTGCCAGCAGTGACCCACCGTACTATGGCTACACCTTC.

The V gene is TRBV11-2, the J gene TRBJ2-7; 8 bases fit TRBD1. J lost 6 bases, V lost 5 bases, and 9 bases had no gene match. The CDR3 spans 14 residues. Germline assignment: CDR1 SGHAT and CDR2 FQNNGV. The CDR3 DNA is TGTGCCAGCAGCACCTGGACAGGGAAGGGCGAGCAGTACTTC. It translates to CASSTWTGKGEQYF.

The chain joins TRBV4-1 to TRBJ2-7; TRBD2 agrees at 15 bases. Germline V gene data show CDR1 as MGHRA and CDR2 as YSYEKL. This CDR3 has 20 amino acids. V dropped 1 base and J dropped 5; count of bases not matched to a gene: 15. The CDR3 protein is CASSQVNGWTSGRAEDEQYF. The DNA of the CDR3 is TGCGCCAGCAGCCAAGTAAACGGATGGACTAGCGGGAGGGCCGAGGACGAGCAGTACTTC.

The rearrangement uses TRBV28 and TRBJ1-5; 7 positions match TRBD1. Germline loops: CDR1 MDHEN, CDR2 SYDVKM. V was pared by 4 bases and J by 2 bases, with 8 bases of the junction left unmatched. The CDR3 extends over 16 amino acids. CDR3 DNA sequence: TGTGCCAGCAGTTCCTCAGGGGGTTCGGGCAATCAGCCCCAGCATTTT. It codes for CASSSSGGSGNQPQHF.

This rearrangement joins TRBV7-6 to TRBJ1-5, with a weak D call TRBD1 (5 bases). CDR1 and CDR2 (germline): SGHVS, FNYEAQ. Trimming left V 5 bases short and J 6 bases short, with 20 bases between. The CDR3 spans 16 residues. This CDR3 reads CASSPGAGRWGQPQHF. The CDR3 DNA reads TGTGCCAGCAGCCCCGGGGCGGGGCGTTGGGGTCAGCCCCAGCATTTT.

V usage is TRBV15 and J usage is TRBJ1-2; no definite D call. Per the germline V gene, CDR1 is LNHNV and CDR2 is YYDKDF (reference sequence). The CDR3 extends over 14 amino acids. V dropped 0 bases and J dropped 4 bases, with 9 bases sitting between them. The DNA for the CDR3 is TGTGCCACCAGCAGAGACCAAACCGCCTATGGCTACACCTTC. Its protein product is CATSRDQTAYGYTF. Filled out from reference TRBV15 and TRBJ1-2, the complete variable domain reads DAMVIQNPRYQVTQFGKPVTLSCSQTLNHNVMYWYQQKSSQAPKLLFHYYDKDFNNEADTPDNFQSRRPNTSFCFLDIRSPGLGDTAMYLCATSRDQTAYGYTFGSGTRLTVV.

This clone was observed a handful of times. The genes are TRBV5-4 and TRBJ2-7; D tentatively reads TRBD1 or TRBD2 (5 bases each). The germline V and J ends were trimmed by 9 bases and 1 base, with 14 bases remaining between them. CDR3 length equals 13 residues. Germline assignment: CDR1 SGHNT and CDR2 YYREEE (reference sequence). The CDR3 coding sequence is TGTGCCACCAAAAGGGACGTATCCTACGAGCAGTACTTC. Its protein product is CATKRDVSYEQYF.

This sequence joins TRBV10-3 and TRBJ1-1; no clear D gene. Per germline, CDR1 ENHRY and CDR2 SYGVKD. The CDR3 contains 13 residues. Trimming shortened V by 10 bases and J by 0 bases, and 12 bases separated the two germline ends. CDR3 sequence (DNA): TGTGCCACCCGAGAAGTTCTGAACACTGAAGCTTTCTTT. Residues: CATREVLNTEAFF.

The chain recombines TRBV19 with TRBJ1-1; D call uncertain. Germline assignment: CDR1 LNHDA and CDR2 SQIVND (reference sequence). The CDR3 sequence is 13 residues long. V was cut by 3 bases and J by 1 base, with 6 bases left in between. CDR3 amino acids: CASSISANTEAFF. CDR3 nucleotides: TGTGCCAGTAGTATTTCTGCGAACACTGAAGCTTTCTTT.

The chain carries TRBV30 and TRBJ1-5; D call uncertain. CDR3 length equals 17 residues. The V end was cut by 2 bases, the J end by 5 bases, with 22 bases between. Germline-derived CDR1 and CDR2 are GTSNPN and SVGIG (reference sequence). As DNA, the CDR3 is TGTGCCTGGAGTCCCCTGCGGCATTTCGGAATTTATCAGCCCCAGCATTTT. This codes for CAWSPLRHFGIYQPQHF.

The rearrangement links TRBV25-1 to TRBJ1-6, with D maybe TRBD1 (6 bases). Looked up from germline, CDR1 is MGHDK and CDR2 is SYGVNS. Trimming left V 4 bases short and J 3 bases short, with 13 bases between. The CDR3 extends over 16 amino acids. CDR3 nucleotide sequence: TGTGCCAGCAGTGGCAGGGGATTGAACTATAATTCACCCCTCCACTTT. Its protein product is CASSGRGLNYNSPLHF.

The chain uses TRBV4-1 and TRBJ1-1; D call uncertain. CDR3 size: 13 residues. Per the germline V gene, CDR1 is MGHRA and CDR2 is YSYEKL. Trimming removed 1 base from V and 1 base from J, with 4 bases in between. CDR3 DNA: TGCGCCAGCAGCCAAGTAAAGAACACTGAAGCTTTCTTT. Amino acid sequence: CASSQVKNTEAFF.

The chain couples TRBV5-5 to TRBJ1-2; D perhaps matches TRBD1 (5 bases). CDR1 is SGHKS and CDR2 is YYEKEE in the germline V gene (reference sequence). Trimming cost V 4 bases and J 6 bases, with 10 bases left between them. The CDR3 spans 12 residues. CDR3 sequence: CASSPQGHGYTF. The CDR3 bases are TGTGCCAGCAGCCCTCAGGGACATGGCTACACCTTC.

J is TRBJ2-5 and V is TRBV5-4, with no clear D. The V and J ends lost 1 base and 1 base respectively, with 5 bases between them. The CDR3 sequence is 13 residues long. Germline assignment: CDR1 SGHNT and CDR2 YYREEE (reference sequence). This chain's CDR3 is CASSLNSQETQYF. In DNA form, the CDR3 reads TGTGCCAGCAGCTTGAACAGCCAAGAGACCCAGTACTTC.

The chain combines TRBV11-2 with TRBJ2-2; no definite D call. In germline, CDR1 is SGHAT, CDR2 FQNNGV. The CDR3 consists of 17 residues. V shed 2 bases and J shed 2 bases, with 15 bases lying between them. In DNA, the CDR3 is TGTGCCAGCAGCTTATTCGCCAGGCTGGATAACACCGGGGAGCTGTTTTTT. Translated, it gives CASSLFARLDNTGELFF.

The chain has TRBV10-3 and TRBJ2-1, with D possibly being TRBD1 (6 bases). Germline V lookup: CDR1 ENHRY, CDR2 SYGVKD. The CDR3 loop spans 15 amino acids. Trimming pared 3 bases from V and 2 bases from J, leaving 11 bases between. The CDR3 loop reads CAISDSGGPYNEQFF. The CDR3 DNA reads TGTGCCATCAGTGATTCTGGGGGCCCCTACAATGAGCAGTTCTTC.

V usage is TRBV2 and J usage is TRBJ1-1; maybe TRBD1 (5 bases). The CDR3 has 15 residues. The V gene's germline CDR1 is SNHLY and CDR2 FYNNEI. V was cut by 6 bases and J by 5 bases, with 19 bases left in between. This CDR3 is CASRQRGAGRTEAFF. CDR3 in DNA: TGTGCCAGCAGACAACGGGGAGCAGGGAGGACTGAAGCTTTCTTT.

The chain carries TRBV5-4 and TRBJ1-3; 7 bases line up with TRBD1. The CDR3 length is 14 residues. In germline, CDR1 is SGHNT, CDR2 YYREEE (reference sequence). V trimming: 5 bases; J trimming: 4 bases; junction bases outside the gene matches: 6. The CDR3 region is CASSSGTDGNTIYF. In nucleotides, the CDR3 is TGTGCCAGCAGTTCCGGGACAGACGGAAACACCATATATTTT.

V and J are TRBV4-3 and TRBJ2-1, with D possibly matching TRBD2 (6 bases). The CDR3 is 21 residues long. The germline V gene encodes CDR1 LGHNA and CDR2 YSLEER. The germline V and J ends were trimmed by 0 bases and 4 bases, with 28 bases remaining between them. CDR3 in amino acids: CASSQDGHQVFSGGSYNEQFF. The CDR3 DNA reads as TGCGCCAGCAGCCAAGACGGGCATCAAGTATTTAGCGGAGGGTCTTACAATGAGCAGTTCTTC.

The J gene is TRBJ1-5, the V gene TRBV7-2; 10 nucleotides agree with TRBD1. The CDR3 runs to 15 residues. V lost 5 bases to trimming and J lost 7 bases; unmatched junction nucleotides: 8. Germline loops: CDR1 SGHTA, CDR2 FQGNSA. This CDR3 reads CASSPSTGGHQPQHF. CDR3 in DNA: TGTGCCAGCAGCCCGTCGACAGGGGGCCACCAGCCCCAGCATTTT.

The chain carries TRBV5-4 and TRBJ1-6, with a tentative D call TRBD1 (6 bases). This CDR3 is 15 amino acids long. Germline V gives CDR1 SGHNT, CDR2 YYREEE (reference sequence). The V gene lost 4 bases and the J gene lost 5 bases, with 13 bases spanning the gap. CDR3: CASSPKAGDNSPLHF. In DNA, the CDR3 is TGTGCCAGCAGCCCTAAGGCAGGGGATAATTCACCCCTCCACTTT.

This chain joins TRBV19 and TRBJ1-1, with 10 bases matching TRBD1. Trimming took 5 bases from V and 4 from J; bases not matched to a gene: 4. The CDR3 is 14 amino acids. The germline V gene encodes CDR1 LNHDA and CDR2 SQIVND (reference sequence). The CDR3: CASSLDRGPTEAFF. The CDR3 coding sequence is TGTGCCAGTAGTCTTGACAGGGGGCCCACTGAAGCTTTCTTT.